These 5 T cell receptor beta chains were all obtained from the same sample, sequenced in a study of cytotoxic CD8 clonotypes in ibrutinib-treated CLL. Profiled with immunoSEQ multiplex PCR; TCRdb holds only in-frame clones, not every one. The table shows about 180,000 clones, with about four fifths occurring only once. Sample: PBMCs, taken after 24 months of ibrutinib treatment. The receptor set was obtained from a human donor with chronic lymphocytic leukemia.

The rearrangement joins TRBV18 to TRBJ1-3; D not certain. Germline CDR1 reads KGHSH; CDR2 reads LQKENI. V was trimmed by 3 bases and J by 1 base, leaving 7 bases between them. This CDR3 contains 14 residues. CDR3 coding DNA: TGTGCCAGCTCACCGTCCAGGTCTGGAAACACCATATATTTT. The encoded protein is CASSPSRSGNTIYF.

The chain couples TRBV6-1 to TRBJ2-6, with TRBD1 matching 7 bases. The CDR3 is 19 amino acids. Germline lookup yields CDR1 MNHNS and CDR2 SASEGT. Losses at the gene ends were 2 bases for V and 0 bases for J; bases not matched to a gene: 10. The CDR3 sequence: CASSESFWDSYSGANVLTF. The CDR3 DNA reads TGTGCCAGCAGTGAATCGTTTTGGGACAGCTACTCTGGGGCCAACGTCCTGACTTTC.

The genes are TRBV7-2 and TRBJ2-6, with D unclear. V was cut by 5 bases and J by 1 base, with 9 bases left in between. Germline lookup yields CDR1 SGHTA and CDR2 FQGNSA. This CDR3 region has 15 residues. The CDR3 protein is CASSPRLSGANVLTF. CDR3 in DNA: TGTGCCAGCAGCCCCCGGCTGTCTGGGGCCAACGTCCTGACTTTC.

There are a few counts of this clone. The gene calls are TRBV29-1 and TRBJ2-3; tentative D call: TRBD2 (5 bases). V dropped 6 bases and J dropped 7 bases, with 11 bases sitting between them. Germline V CDR1 and CDR2: SQVTM, ANQGSEA. The CDR3 is 11 residues long. For the CDR3, the DNA is TGCAGCGTCCCCAGAGGGAATACGCAGTATTTT. Its protein product is CSVPRGNTQYF.

This chain joins TRBV7-3 and TRBJ2-3, with D unresolved. Germline V gene sequence: CDR1 SGHTA, CDR2 FQGTGA. The CDR3 totals 11 residues. V lost 5 bases and J lost 6, with 6 bases in between. For the CDR3, the DNA is TGTGCCAGCAGCAACTCCGATACGCAGTATTTT. This encodes CASSNSDTQYF.